These T cell receptor beta chains were read from a single sample in a study of T cell responses to AZD1222 COVID-19 vaccine. The protocol was immunoSEQ multiplex PCR, while the TCRdb copy is restricted to in-frame clones and leaves out a portion. The table shows approximately 150,000 clones, with around 94% occurring only once. The source was peripheral blood, collected on day 0 of AZD1222 vaccination. The receptor source for this set is an adult in good health. CDR3s include the opening cysteine and the closing phenylalanine or tryptophan. Each record gives: D gene, V gene, J gene, clone size, CDR3 DNA, CDR3 protein. D genes are given only for firm matches. Size is stated for part of the rows, as once, few or many counts, or as a class when the clone is expanded.

>-|TRBV25-1|TRBJ1-3|few
TGTGCCAGCGGGGAGGGCCACTCTGGAAACACCATATATTTT
CASGEGHSGNTIYF
>TRBD1|TRBV15|TRBJ2-5|-
TGTGCCACCAGCAGGAGAGCAGGGGGACAGGGATACCAAGAGACCCAGTACTTC
CATSRRAGGQGYQETQYF
>-|TRBV3-1/TRBV3-2|TRBJ1-5|-
TGTGCCAGCAGCCAAGATTCCAGTTATCAGCCCCAGCATTTT
CASSQDSSYQPQHF
>-|TRBV30|TRBJ1-4|-
TGTGCCTGGAGTCCTCACAGGAGTGAAAAACTGTTTTTT
CAWSPHRSEKLFF
>-|TRBV18|TRBJ1-1|once
TGTGCCAGCTCATCCGGATTGGACAGTGAAGCTTTCTTT
CASSSGLDSEAFF
>TRBD1|TRBV19|TRBJ2-1|-
TGTGCCAGTAGTGTTGGGACAGAACTTCTGCAGTTCTTC
CASSVGTELLQFF
>-|TRBV30|TRBJ1-1|-
TGTGCCTGGAGTCACGCGGGGGTAGGCACTGAAGCTTTCTTT
CAWSHAGVGTEAFF
>TRBD1|TRBV18|TRBJ2-7|-
TGTGCCAGCTCACCCGACAGGGTGCCATACGAGCAGTACTTC
CASSPDRVPYEQYF
>TRBD1|TRBV5-4|TRBJ2-6|once
TGTGCCAGCAGCCAGGGACAGTACTCTGGGGCCAACGTCCTGACTTTC
CASSQGQYSGANVLTF
>-|TRBV10-2|TRBJ1-6|-
TGCGCCAGCAGTGATGAGCAGCGCCCAAATTCACCCCTCCACTTT
CASSDEQRPNSPLHF
>TRBD1|TRBV18|TRBJ2-2|-
TGTGCCAGCTCACCGACAGGGGCCCCCACCGGGGAGCTGTTTTTT
CASSPTGAPTGELFF
>-|TRBV5-1|TRBJ1-1|-
TGCGCCAGCAGCTTGGCCGATGGCGGCACTGAAGCTTTCTTT
CASSLADGGTEAFF
>TRBD2|TRBV6-2/TRBV6-3|TRBJ2-5|-
TGTGCCAGCAGTAATCGACTAGCGGGAGAGGGTGTGGGGGAGACCCAGTACTTC
CASSNRLAGEGVGETQYF
>TRBD1|TRBV19|TRBJ1-5|-
TGTGCCAGTAGTAGGAGGGACAGGTTGGGCAATCAGCCCCAGCATTTT
CASSRRDRLGNQPQHF
>TRBD1|TRBV27|TRBJ1-2|-
TGTGCCAGCAGTTCAAGGGGGCCTGGGTATGGCTACACCTTC
CASSSRGPGYGYTF
>TRBD1|TRBV5-1|TRBJ1-4|-
TGCGCCAGCAGCTTGGGGACAGGGACTAATGAAAAACTGTTTTTT
CASSLGTGTNEKLFF
>-|TRBV3-1/TRBV3-2|TRBJ1-3|-
TGTGCCAGCAGCCAAGGGGGGGCCAGCCGGGCCCCTGGAAACACCATATATTTT
CASSQGGASRAPGNTIYF
>-|TRBV4-1|TRBJ1-1|-
TGCGCCAGCAGCCAAGAGGGGCCCGGGAACACTGAAGCTTTCTTT
CASSQEGPGNTEAFF
>-|TRBV6-6|TRBJ1-2|-
TGTGCCAGCAGTTTAGGGACCGCTGGCTACACCTTC
CASSLGTAGYTF
>TRBD1|TRBV3-1/TRBV3-2|TRBJ1-1|-
TGTGCCAGCAGCCGCGACAGGGGAAACACTGAAGCTTTCTTT
CASSRDRGNTEAFF
>-|TRBV11-2|TRBJ2-7|-
TGTGCCAGCAGCTCGGACTCTTCCTACGAGCAGTACTTC
CASSSDSSYEQYF
>-|TRBV2|TRBJ2-3|-
TGTGCCAGCAGTCCCACGGAGCGCCCCGCAGATACGCAGTATTTT
CASSPTERPADTQYF
>TRBD1|TRBV30|TRBJ2-7|-
TGTGCCTGGAGCGGGACAGGGAATGGCGAGCAGTACTTC
CAWSGTGNGEQYF
>-|TRBV3-1/TRBV3-2|TRBJ1-2|-
TGTGCCAGCAGCCAAGGGTTAGGCGAACCGAGAGGCTACACCTTC
CASSQGLGEPRGYTF
>-|TRBV6-5|TRBJ1-4|-
TGTGCCAGCAGGCCGCAGGGGAGGAATGAAAAACTGTTTTTT
CASRPQGRNEKLFF
>TRBD1|TRBV19|TRBJ1-1|-
TGTGCCAGTAGTATCGGCGGGACAGTGAACACTGAAGCTTTCTTT
CASSIGGTVNTEAFF
>TRBD1|TRBV7-8|TRBJ1-1|-
TGTGCCAGCAGCTCCCGGACAGGGCGGAACACTGAAGCTTTCTTT
CASSSRTGRNTEAFF
>-|TRBV3-1/TRBV3-2|TRBJ2-7|-
TGTGCCAGCAGCCAACTCCCCTTCGGCGAGCAGTACTTC
CASSQLPFGEQYF
>-|TRBV30|TRBJ1-1|-
TGTGCCGGACGGAAAGAGGACACTGAAGCTTTCTTT
CAGRKEDTEAFF
>-|TRBV27|TRBJ1-2|-
TGTGCCAGCAGTTTCTACGCCGGGGGGCGAGGCTACACCTTC
CASSFYAGGRGYTF
>-|TRBV11-2|TRBJ2-7|-
TGTGCCAGCAGCCCCAAAGGGGGGCGGGAGCAGTACTTC
CASSPKGGREQYF
>-|TRBV10-2|TRBJ1-1|once
TGCGCCAGCACTGAGGTTCACACTGAAGCTTTCTTT
CASTEVHTEAFF
>-|TRBV7-9|TRBJ2-7|-
TGTGCCAGCAGCCCGATCGGGGACCCCTACGAGCAGTACTTC
CASSPIGDPYEQYF
>-|TRBV18|TRBJ1-1|-
TGTGCCAGCTCACCCGGGGGAACAGGTGAAGCTTTCTTT
CASSPGGTGEAFF
>-|TRBV2|TRBJ1-2|-
TGTGCCAGCAGTGAACAATGGGAAGGGCTCTCTGGCTACACCTTC
CASSEQWEGLSGYTF
>TRBD2|TRBV7-9|TRBJ2-1|-
TGTGCCAGCAGCTCCGGGACTAGCGGGAGGGCCTACAATGAGCAGTTCTTC
CASSSGTSGRAYNEQFF
>TRBD2|TRBV6-2/TRBV6-3|TRBJ2-3|-
TGTGCCAGCAGTTTTCCTAGCGGGAGGGCTCCAGATACGCAGTATTTT
CASSFPSGRAPDTQYF
>-|TRBV7-9|TRBJ2-5|-
TGTGCCAGCAGAACGGCTGGAGAGACCCAGTACTTC
CASRTAGETQYF
>TRBD1|TRBV19|TRBJ1-5|-
TGTGCCAGCCACCAGGGGGTCGGTCAGCCCCAGCATTTT
CASHQGVGQPQHF
>TRBD1|TRBV18|TRBJ1-2|-
TGTGCCAGCTCATTCGGACAGGGAGCCTATGGCTACACCTTC
CASSFGQGAYGYTF
>-|TRBV15|TRBJ1-4|once
TGTGCCACCAGCACGAGGACACCCAGCAGGGAAAAACTGTTTTTT
CATSTRTPSREKLFF
>-|TRBV27|TRBJ1-5|-
TGTGCCAGCAGTCCTCCCCCCAGGGCGAATCAGCCCCAGCATTTT
CASSPPPRANQPQHF
>-|TRBV30|TRBJ2-1|-
TGTGCCTGGAGTAGCGGCGGCCCCTCCTACAATGAGCAGTTCTTC
CAWSSGGPSYNEQFF
>TRBD1|TRBV6-5|TRBJ1-2|-
TGTGCCAGCAGTAGACAGGGCTCTAACTATGGCTACACCTTC
CASSRQGSNYGYTF
>TRBD1|TRBV19|TRBJ1-1|-
TGTGCCAGTAGTCTGACAGGGTGGTCGAACACTGAAGCTTTCTTT
CASSLTGWSNTEAFF
>-|TRBV11-2|TRBJ2-1|-
TGTGCCAGCAGCCCCAGCGGAGCCTACAATGAGCAGTTCTTC
CASSPSGAYNEQFF
>-|TRBV18|TRBJ2-3|-
TGTGCCAGCTCACCACTCGGTAGCTCAGATACGCAGTATTTT
CASSPLGSSDTQYF
>-|TRBV12-5|TRBJ2-6|-
TGTGCTAGTGGTTTGGTACTGGGGAACTCTGGGGCCAACGTCCTGACTTTC
CASGLVLGNSGANVLTF